This T cell receptor (beta chain) is from a study of OX40 agonist ivuxolimab in advanced cancers. Looking at the study overall: At doses from 0.01 to 10 mg/kg, patients were given intravenous ivuxolimab every 2 weeks. Hepatocellular carcinoma, melanoma, renal cell or head and neck cancer affected the dose-escalation patients.

Produced via immunoSEQ multiplex PCR; TCRdb's table is partial and in-frame only. The data hold tens of thousands of clones, with around 88% observed a single time. The CDR3 length is 15 residues. Trimming shortened V by 3 bases and J by 6 bases, and 19 bases separated the two germline ends. The V gene's germline CDR1 is SGHTS and CDR2 YDEGEE. Notes on the study in general: Some nonresponders likewise displayed low normalized T-cell clonal expansion. Averaged across samples, CD8+ T cells carried more expanded clones than CD4+ did.

Of note for this clone: The target antigen is unknown.

Here the sequenced sample was CD4+ or CD8+ T cells sorted from blood, taken in a trial of the OX40 agonist ivuxolimab. The rearrangement joins TRBV5-8 to TRBJ2-7; tentatively, D is TRBD1 or TRBD2 (6 bases each). The receptor was derived from an adult with an advanced solid tumor such as melanoma, head and neck, liver or kidney cancer. CDR3 coding DNA: TGTGCCAGCAGCTCCCGTGGAGGGGGGACTGGCGAGCAGTACTTC. It codes for CASSSRGGGTGEQYF.